Listed below are T cell receptor beta chains from one sample, sequenced in a study of T cell repertoires in ileal Crohn's disease. The data were produced by immunoSEQ multiplex PCR, yet TCRdb's version contains in-frame clones alone and is incomplete. Of about 440 clones detected, about 89% appear once; the ten largest clones hold approximately 4.1%. Sequenced sample: ileal tissue. The receptors were gathered from an adult with Crohn's disease. Both conserved end residues are part of each CDR3. D genes are given only for firm matches. Size tells how often a clone was seen (once, few, many) or the class of an expanded clone, and some rows leave it out.

TRBJ1-6,NA,TRBV28,once,TGTGCCAGCAGCCAGGGGAGCCCTCTCTCCTATAATTCACCCCTCCACTTT,CASSQGSPLSYNSPLHF
TRBJ2-7,NA,TRBV2,NA,TGTGCCAGCAGTTCAGCGAGGGAGCAGTACTTC,CASSSAREQYF
TRBJ2-3,NA,TRBV6-5,once,TGTGCCAGCAACCCGGGACTGAAAAGCACAGATACGCAGTATTTT,CASNPGLKSTDTQYF
TRBJ1-2,TRBD1,TRBV9,NA,TGTGCCAGCAGCGTAGGGGGGACAGCCTCTAACTATGGCTACACCTTC,CASSVGGTASNYGYTF
TRBJ1-1,TRBD1,TRBV4-1,NA,TGCGCCAGCAGCCAAGATTACAGGGGAGTCACTGAAGCTTTCTTT,CASSQDYRGVTEAFF
TRBJ1-5,NA,TRBV6-1,NA,TGTGCCAGCAGTGACTCAGGATTTCAGCCCCAGCATTTT,CASSDSGFQPQHF
TRBJ2-1,NA,TRBV15,NA,TGTGCCACCAGCCGGGGTGACAACGGCAATGAGCAGTTCTTC,CATSRGDNGNEQFF
TRBJ2-3,TRBD2,TRBV5-6,NA,TGTGCCAGCAGCTCTACTAGCGCTAGCACAGATACGCAGTATTTT,CASSSTSASTDTQYF
TRBJ2-7,TRBD1,TRBV28,NA,TGTGCCAGCAGTTTACCCGGGACAGGGTCCTCCTACGAGCAGTACTTC,CASSLPGTGSSYEQYF
TRBJ2-2,NA,TRBV7-3,NA,TGTGCCAGCAGCTTAACGGCTCACACCGGGGAGCTGTTTTTT,CASSLTAHTGELFF
TRBJ1-1,TRBD1,TRBV7-2,NA,TGTGCCAGCAGCCGACAGGGGGCGCTGGGCACTGAAGCTTTCTTT,CASSRQGALGTEAFF
TRBJ2-4,NA,TRBV19,NA,TGTGCCAGTACTGGGCAGGTAGACATTCAGTACTTC,CASTGQVDIQYF
TRBJ2-7,TRBD2,TRBV5-5,NA,TGTGCCAGCAACATAGCGGGGGGACTTCCTTACGAGCAGTACTTC,CASNIAGGLPYEQYF
TRBJ1-4,NA,TRBV5-6,NA,TGTGCCAGCAGCTCTAGTACCAGGGGATATAATGAAAAACTGTTTTTT,CASSSSTRGYNEKLFF
TRBJ2-7,TRBD2,TRBV5-6,NA,TGTGCCAGCAGCTTGCAACTAGCGGGGGGGAGTACCTACGAGCAGTACTTC,CASSLQLAGGSTYEQYF
TRBJ1-5,TRBD1,TRBV9,NA,TGTGCCAGCAGCGCGACTTTCGACAGGGCAAATAGCAATCAGCCCCAGCATTTT,CASSATFDRANSNQPQHF
TRBJ2-7,TRBD2,TRBV6-1,NA,TGTGCCAGCAGTGAACAACTAGCGGGGTCGTACGAGCAGTACTTC,CASSEQLAGSYEQYF
TRBJ2-5,NA,TRBV15,NA,TGTGCCACCAGCAGAGATCGAAGGGTGGGCAGGCTCGGGGTATTCCAAGAGACCCAGTACTTC,CATSRDRRVGRLGVFQETQYF
TRBJ2-4,NA,TRBV5-1,NA,TGCGCCAGCAGCTTGGCCCCGGGAACCAAAAACATTCAGTACTTC,CASSLAPGTKNIQYF
TRBJ2-3,NA,TRBV29-1,NA,TGCAGCGTCAGTCCATCCACAGATACGCAGTATTTT,CSVSPSTDTQYF
TRBJ2-2,TRBD2,TRBV7-2,NA,TGTGCCAGCAGCCGCGGCGTCCAGCGGGGGTACGGGGAGCTGTTTTTT,CASSRGVQRGYGELFF
TRBJ1-4,TRBD1,TRBV18,NA,TGTGCCAGCTCATCCTCCGGGACAGGGGGTGAAAAACTGTTTTTT,CASSSSGTGGEKLFF
TRBJ1-1,TRBD1,TRBV28,NA,TGTGCCAGCAGAGGGACAGGGAGGGCGAACACTGAAGCTTTCTTT,CASRGTGRANTEAFF
TRBJ2-6,TRBD1,TRBV5-4,NA,TGTGCCAGCAGCCCCAGGGGACAGCCCTCTGGGGCCAACGTCCTGACTTTC,CASSPRGQPSGANVLTF
TRBJ2-2,TRBD2,TRBV5-1,NA,TGCGCCAGCAGCCAGACTAGCGGGGGGACCGCCGGGGAGCTGTTTTTT,CASSQTSGGTAGELFF
TRBJ2-1,TRBD1,TRBV5-1,NA,TGCGCCAGCAGCTCGAGACAGGGGCAGAGAAATGAGCAGTTCTTC,CASSSRQGQRNEQFF
TRBJ1-1,TRBD1,TRBV9,NA,TGTGCCAGCAGCCCCCCGGGTCTCTTTACAGGGGGAGATACTGGATACACTGAAGCTTTCTTT,CASSPPGLFTGGDTGYTEAFF
TRBJ2-3,TRBD2,TRBV5-5,NA,TGTGCCAGCAGCTTCGGCCCGCGGCGGGGGGGCACAGATACGCAGTATTTT,CASSFGPRRGGTDTQYF
TRBJ2-3,NA,TRBV5-1,once,TGCGCCAGCAGCTTGGGAGGGAAAAGCACAGATACGCAGTATTTT,CASSLGGKSTDTQYF
TRBJ2-2,NA,TRBV11-2,NA,TGTGCCAGCAGCTCACAGGGTACCCCCGGGGAGCTGTTTTTT,CASSSQGTPGELFF
TRBJ2-7,TRBD1,TRBV28,NA,TGTGCCAGCCGGCGGGGACAGGGTATCTACGAGCAGTACTTC,CASRRGQGIYEQYF
TRBJ1-1,NA,TRBV2,NA,TGTGCCAGCAGTGTTTCGGCGGACACTGAAGCTTTCTTT,CASSVSADTEAFF
TRBJ2-5,TRBD2,TRBV28,NA,TGTGCCAGCACTAGCGGGGGGGCGGTTTCGGAGACCCAGTACTTC,CASTSGGAVSETQYF
TRBJ2-3,TRBD2,TRBV6-4,NA,TGTGCCAGCAGTGACGGGAGGGATTTTAGCACAGATACGCAGTATTTT,CASSDGRDFSTDTQYF
TRBJ1-5,NA,TRBV2,NA,TGTGCCAGCAGTGTACAGGGTAATCAGCCCCAGCATTTT,CASSVQGNQPQHF
TRBJ1-4,NA,TRBV7-2,NA,TGTGCCAGCAGCTTCGGACAGACTAATGAAAAACTGTTTTTT,CASSFGQTNEKLFF
TRBJ2-7,TRBD2,TRBV18,NA,TGTGCCAGCTCACCTCTCCAAGCGGGGGAGGGCGGCGAGCAGTACTTC,CASSPLQAGEGGEQYF
TRBJ2-1,TRBD2,TRBV5-6,NA,TGTGCCAGCAGCTCCGGGACTAGCGGGTTACGCTACAATGAGCAGTTCTTC,CASSSGTSGLRYNEQFF
TRBJ2-7,TRBD1,TRBV4-1,NA,TGCGCCAGCAGCCAGGACAGGGCCTACGAGCAGTACTTC,CASSQDRAYEQYF
TRBJ1-1,NA,TRBV7-4,NA,TGTGCCAGCCACACAAGACAGAACACTGAAGCTTTCTTT,CASHTRQNTEAFF
TRBJ2-7,NA,TRBV7-2,NA,TGTGCCAGCAGCTTAGTTTACGACAGATCTTACGAGCAGTACTTC,CASSLVYDRSYEQYF
TRBJ2-1,NA,TRBV6-4,NA,TGTGCCAGCAGTGAGGATGGGGGCAAGTACAATGAGCAGTTCTTC,CASSEDGGKYNEQFF